A single sample gave rise to the 32 T cell receptor beta chains below, sequenced in a study of T-cell reconstitution after alpha-beta-depleted transplantation in children. Researchers prepared the TCRbeta library using unique molecular identifiers, the study reports. MiXCR, applied by TCRdb to the PCR reads, yields one record per CDR3 protein. The sample includes more than 550,000 distinct CDR3 sequences, about 10% of them seen just once. The specimen comprised PBMCs from the stem cell graft donor, sampled from the stem cell graft. These receptors all come from a human donor who donated a stem cell graft to a child with acute myeloid leukemia.

This clonotype was detected only a few times. The V gene is TRBV6-2 or TRBV6-3, the J gene TRBJ2-1; 8 positions agree with TRBD1. Germline V gene lookup returns CDR1 MNHEY and CDR2 SVGEGT. The V segment lost 5 bases and the J segment 13 bases; nucleotides outside the gene matches: 4. CDR3 size: 11 residues. The CDR3 region has the DNA TGTGCCAGCAGTCCCGGACAGGGACAGTTCTTC. Translated: CASSPGQGQFF.

This clonotype was recorded many times. This chain links TRBV7-2 with TRBJ1-6, with no clear D. The V gene lost 5 bases and the J gene lost 2 bases, with 10 bases spanning the gap. Germline CDR1 reads SGHTA; CDR2 reads FQGNSA. The CDR3 has 15 amino acids. The CDR3, as DNA: TGTGCCAGCAGCCCACGGGAGGCCTATAATTCACCCCTCCACTTT. This sequence encodes CASSPREAYNSPLHF.

Written as DNA, the CDR3 is TGTGCCTGGAGTGCCTGGACTAGTTCTTCCTACAATGAGCAGTTCTTC. It yields the protein CAWSAWTSSSYNEQFF. This chain connects TRBV30 to TRBJ2-1; 7 bases map to TRBD2. The CDR3 runs to 16 residues. Trimming at V came to 1 base and at J to 1 base, leaving 7 bases not matched to a gene. CDR1 is GTSNPN and CDR2 is SVGIG in the germline V gene (reference sequence).

This clonotype was counted at least ten times. V is TRBV5-1 and J is TRBJ2-1, with 9 nucleotides matching TRBD2. There are 14 residues in the CDR3. V shed 3 bases and J 5 bases; nucleotides not matched to a gene: 3. CDR1 is SGHRS, CDR2 YFSETQ, per germline. The CDR3 DNA reads as TGCGCCAGCAGCTATGCTAGCGGGAACAATGAGCAGTTCTTC. The encoded protein is CASSYASGNNEQFF.

This clonotype has more than one count but fewer than ten. The V and J genes are TRBV27 and TRBJ2-1, with 8 bases aligning to TRBD2. V was clipped by 5 bases and J by 2 bases; unmatched bases: 8. This CDR3 is 16 amino acids long. The germline V gene encodes CDR1 MNHEY and CDR2 SMNVEV (reference sequence). In DNA, the CDR3 is TGTGCCAGCAGTCGGATCGGGGGGGGGCCCTACAATGAGCAGTTCTTC. Translation gives CASSRIGGGPYNEQFF.

This clonotype was seen once. The V call is TRBV3-1, the J call TRBJ2-1, with D hard to call. Germline V gene lookup returns CDR1 LGHDT and CDR2 YNNKEL (reference sequence). V lost 11 bases, J lost 5 bases, and 22 bases lay in between. The CDR3 length is 15 residues. Written as DNA, the CDR3 is TGTGCCTTCAGCTACCGAGTGGCGGCTAACAATGAGCAGTTCTTC. It codes for CAFSYRVAANNEQFF.

This clonotype came up a few times. The chain is built from TRBV6-2 or TRBV6-3 and TRBJ2-7, with no clear D. Germline V lookup: CDR1 MNHEY, CDR2 SVGEGT. V was clipped by 8 bases and J by 7 bases, with 12 bases between them. The CDR3 is 11 amino acids. CDR3 loop: CASSAHREQYF. CDR3 nucleotide sequence: TGTGCCAGCTCGGCTCATCGGGAGCAGTACTTC.

The V and J genes are TRBV29-1 and TRBJ2-3; D gene uncertain. The length of the CDR3 is 14 residues. Germline CDR1 and CDR2: SQVTM and ANQGSEA. CDR3 coding DNA: TGCGCTAAAGACGCCGGTAGAGCCCCGAGTACGCAGTATTTT. It is translated as CAKDAGRAPSTQYF.

This rearrangement joins TRBV7-2 to TRBJ1-5; 9 nucleotides align to TRBD1. J was trimmed by 2 bases and V by 2 bases; bases with no gene match: 4. The CDR3 has 16 residues. CDR1 and CDR2 (germline): SGHTA, FQGNSA. CDR3 loop: CASSLTGGWGNQPQHF. The CDR3 DNA sequence: TGTGCCAGCAGCTTAACAGGGGGCTGGGGCAATCAGCCCCAGCATTTT.

A few counts support this clonotype. The rearrangement joins TRBV12-3 or TRBV12-4 to TRBJ2-5; D possibly corresponds to TRBD2 (6 bases). V was clipped by 7 bases and J by 4 bases, with 13 bases between them. CDR3 length: 13 amino acids. The CDR3 DNA reads as TGTGCCAGCACACGGGAGATCGGAGAGACCCAGTACTTC. Translating gives CASTREIGETQYF.

At least ten counts were recorded for this clonotype. The chain is built from TRBV9 and TRBJ1-3; D not certain. The germline gives CDR1 SGDLS, CDR2 YYNGEE. The CDR3 consists of 14 residues. Trimming shortened V by 2 bases and J by 0 bases, and 6 bases separated the two germline ends. CDR3 coding DNA: TGTGCCAGCAGCGTCGACGCCTCTGGAAACACCATATATTTT. Its translation: CASSVDASGNTIYF.

The rearrangement uses TRBV29-1 and TRBJ2-2; D is unresolved. Trimming took 6 bases from V and 0 from J, leaving 8 bases between them. This CDR3 contains 13 residues. Germline V gene data show CDR1 as SQVTM and CDR2 as ANQGSEA. CDR3 DNA: TGCAGCGTATGGCTAGCGAACACCGGGGAGCTGTTTTTT. Translation gives CSVWLANTGELFF.

The chain is built from TRBV10-3 and TRBJ2-1; 13 nucleotides line up with TRBD2. The CDR3 consists of 15 residues. Trimming removed 2 bases from V and 7 bases from J; junction bases left unmatched: 2. Germline V gene lookup returns CDR1 ENHRY and CDR2 SYGVKD. CDR3 loop: CAISETSGRVNEQFF. The CDR3 bases are TGTGCCATCAGTGAGACTAGCGGGAGGGTTAATGAGCAGTTCTTC.

This clonotype was counted ten times or more. V gene TRBV20-1 combines with J gene TRBJ1-4; D is uncertain. The germline V and J ends were trimmed by 1 base and 0 bases, with 6 bases remaining between them. CDR3 size: 14 residues. Germline values: CDR1 DFQATT, CDR2 SNEGSKA (reference sequence). The CDR3: CSARVASTNEKLFF. The CDR3 DNA sequence: TGCAGTGCTAGAGTAGCTTCAACTAATGAAAAACTGTTTTTT.

This clonotype was seen a few times. The chain joins TRBV19 to TRBJ2-3; D gene unclear. Trimming removed 2 bases from V and 6 bases from J, with 3 bases in between. The V gene's germline CDR1 is LNHDA and CDR2 SQIVND (reference sequence). The CDR3 length is 11 residues. CDR3 DNA sequence: TGTGCCAGTAGTATATTGGATACGCAGTATTTT. Its protein product is CASSILDTQYF.

This clonotype was detected ten times or more. The chain couples TRBV2 to TRBJ2-1; 7 bases are a match to TRBD1. This CDR3 comprises 15 residues. V was clipped by 7 bases and J by 5 bases; unmatched bases: 11. CDR1 is SNHLY and CDR2 is FYNNEI in the germline V gene. CDR3 sequence: CASIFRDRINNEQFF. The CDR3 nucleotides read TGTGCCAGCATATTCCGGGACAGAATTAACAATGAGCAGTTCTTC.

This clonotype occurred many times. The V call is TRBV20-1, the J call TRBJ2-7; D not certain. There are 14 residues in the CDR3. With 5 bases removed from V and 2 bases from J, the gap between germline ends came to 16 bases. Germline assignment: CDR1 DFQATT and CDR2 SNEGSKA (reference sequence). This chain's CDR3 is CSAEQTHRPYEQYF. The CDR3, as DNA: TGCAGTGCTGAACAGACGCACCGCCCCTACGAGCAGTACTTC.

This clonotype came up many times. The chain carries TRBV7-2 and TRBJ2-1; maybe TRBD2 (5 bases). Germline loops: CDR1 SGHTA, CDR2 FQGNSA. V lost 0 bases and J lost 6, with 18 bases in between. This CDR3 is 17 amino acids long. Written as DNA, the CDR3 is TGTGCCAGCAGCTTAGCGATTCAGCGGCGTTCTTCCAATGAGCAGTTCTTC. Protein sequence: CASSLAIQRRSSNEQFF.

This clonotype was seen ten or more times. The J gene is TRBJ1-1, the V gene TRBV10-2; unclear D gene. CDR3 length equals 12 residues. Trimming removed 7 bases at V and 4 bases at J, with 10 bases between. Per the germline V gene, CDR1 is WSHSY and CDR2 is SAAADI. CDR3: CASTLWFTEAFF. The CDR3 bases are TGCGCCAGCACTCTCTGGTTCACTGAAGCTTTCTTT.

This sequence joins TRBV20-1 and TRBJ2-1; D ambiguous. The CDR3 is 12 amino acids. The germline CDR1 and CDR2 sequences are DFQATT and SNEGSKA (reference sequence). Trimming cost V 4 bases and J 0 bases, with 4 bases left between them. CDR3 nucleotides: TGCAGTGCTAAAGCCTCCTACAATGAGCAGTTCTTC. It translates to CSAKASYNEQFF.

The J gene is TRBJ2-7, the V gene TRBV27; D perhaps matches TRBD2 (6 bases). The V end was cut by 7 bases, the J end by 4 bases, with 17 bases between. The germline V gene has CDR1 MNHEY and CDR2 SMNVEV (reference sequence). The CDR3 length is 14 residues. The CDR3 region has the DNA TGTGCCAGCACCTCAGCAGGAGGGGAGTACGAGCAGTACTTC. This codes for CASTSAGGEYEQYF.

The chain couples TRBV5-5 to TRBJ2-5, with 9 bases lining up with TRBD2. The CDR3 totals 16 residues. CDR1 and CDR2 (germline): SGHKS, YYEKEE (reference sequence). Trimming took 4 bases from V and 5 from J; bases not matched to a gene: 12. For the CDR3, the DNA is TGTGCCAGCAGCCCGTGGACTAGCGTTCAGAGCGAGACCCAGTACTTC. Translation: CASSPWTSVQSETQYF.

This clonotype was found a few times. The chain joins TRBV20-1 to TRBJ2-4; D is uncertain. CDR3 length equals 14 residues. Germline V CDR1 and CDR2: DFQATT, SNEGSKA (reference sequence). V gave up 6 bases and J gave up 11 bases, with 23 bases separating them. The CDR3 is CSAKTGGYPGFQYF. In DNA form, the CDR3 reads TGCAGTGCCAAGACCGGCGGTTACCCGGGTTTTCAGTACTTC.

The chain links TRBV29-1 to TRBJ1-1; no clear D. The CDR3 extends over 13 amino acids. The germline V and J ends were trimmed by 7 bases and 0 bases, with 12 bases remaining between them. Germline V gives CDR1 SQVTM, CDR2 ANQGSEA. DNA for the CDR3: TGCAGCGGTGGACGGCCGTTGAACACTGAAGCTTTCTTT. Its translation is CSGGRPLNTEAFF.

V usage is TRBV6-2 or TRBV6-3 and J usage is TRBJ1-1, with 9 bases lining up with TRBD1. J lost 0 bases, V lost 2 bases, and 7 bases had no gene match. There are 17 residues in the CDR3. Per germline, CDR1 MNHEY and CDR2 SVGEGT. CDR3 residues: CASSYGRDRVLNTEAFF. The CDR3 bases are TGTGCCAGCAGTTACGGCCGGGACAGGGTATTGAACACTGAAGCTTTCTTT.

This clonotype has a handful of counts. The rearrangement links TRBV6-2 or TRBV6-3 to TRBJ2-1, with 15 positions matching TRBD2. The V and J ends lost 0 bases and 0 bases, in that order; junction bases with no gene match: 3. This CDR3 region has 19 residues. Germline CDR1 reads MNHEY; CDR2 reads SVGEGT. The CDR3 region is CASSYSGLAGGNSYNEQFF. CDR3 sequence (DNA): TGTGCCAGCAGTTACTCGGGACTAGCGGGGGGCAACTCCTACAATGAGCAGTTCTTC.

This clonotype occurred many times. The rearrangement uses TRBV10-3 and TRBJ2-3, with D unclear. Per germline, CDR1 ENHRY and CDR2 SYGVKD. This CDR3 has 11 amino acids. Trimming took 7 bases from V and 4 from J, leaving 6 bases between them. DNA for the CDR3: TGTGCCATCAAAGCCGCAGATACGCAGTATTTT. Residues: CAIKAADTQYF.

The chain carries TRBV29-1 and TRBJ2-1; maybe TRBD1 (5 bases). V was trimmed by 5 bases and J by 7 bases, leaving 15 bases between them. CDR1 and CDR2 from the germline V gene are SQVTM and ANQGSEA. The CDR3 covers 13 residues. As DNA, the CDR3 is TGCAGCGTTAATGATGGGGCGATGAATGAGCAGTTCTTC. Translated, it gives CSVNDGAMNEQFF.

This clonotype has just a few counts. The chain employs TRBV12-3 or TRBV12-4 and TRBJ1-1; D remains ambiguous. The CDR3 extends over 13 amino acids. Trimming took off 5 bases at V and 3 bases at J, with 10 bases between the two ends. CDR3 in amino acids: CASSVREDTEAFF. The CDR3 coding sequence is TGTGCCAGCAGTGTCCGGGAGGACACTGAAGCTTTCTTT.

This clonotype has a count of ten or more. This rearrangement joins TRBV5-1 to TRBJ2-7; D may be TRBD1 (5 bases). Germline CDR1 SGHRS, CDR2 YFSETQ. Trimming cost V 1 base and J 2 bases, with 13 bases left between them. This CDR3 region has 15 residues. The CDR3 region is CASSLFGDSTYEQYF. The CDR3 DNA reads TGCGCCAGCAGCTTGTTTGGCGACAGCACCTACGAGCAGTACTTC.

This clonotype was recorded many times. This rearrangement joins TRBV20-1 to TRBJ1-1; D gene uncertain. Germline values: CDR1 DFQATT, CDR2 SNEGSKA (reference sequence). The CDR3 has 11 amino acids. Between the trimmed V and J ends, which lost 8 bases and 1 base, there was a span of 8 bases. This CDR3 is CSYTKNTEAFF. The CDR3 DNA reads as TGCAGTTATACCAAGAACACTGAAGCTTTCTTT.

The chain is built from TRBV20-1 and TRBJ2-7; D is perhaps TRBD2 (5 bases). Per the germline V gene, CDR1 is DFQATT and CDR2 is SNEGSKA (reference sequence). Between the trimmed V and J ends, which lost 1 base and 0 bases, there was a span of 13 bases. There are 15 residues in the CDR3. The DNA of the CDR3 is TGCAGTGCTAGAGGAAGCGGAGAGATCTCCTACGAGCAGTACTTC. As protein: CSARGSGEISYEQYF.